The 5 T cell receptor beta chains listed next were all sequenced from one sample in a study of OX40 agonist ivuxolimab in advanced cancers. The repertoire was sequenced with immunoSEQ multiplex PCR; TCRdb's copy has only in-frame clones and lacks some. The sample lists 65,000 to 95,000 clones, 86% occurring once. The sample in question was CD4+ or CD8+ T cells sorted from blood, obtained in a trial of the OX40 agonist ivuxolimab. The receptors were sampled from an adult with an advanced solid tumor such as melanoma, head and neck, liver or kidney cancer.

The chain uses TRBV6-5 and TRBJ2-3, with D unclear. The CDR3 extends over 13 amino acids. Germline loops: CDR1 MNHEY, CDR2 SVGAGI. Trimming shortened V by 2 bases and J by 8 bases, and 11 bases separated the two germline ends. CDR3 region: CASSYSQLVTQYF. In DNA form, the CDR3 reads TGTGCCAGCAGTTACAGTCAATTGGTTACGCAGTATTTT.

V usage is TRBV19 and J usage is TRBJ1-5, with D unresolved. Trimming pared 3 bases from V and 7 bases from J, leaving 10 bases between. The CDR3 is made up of 13 amino acids. Germline-derived CDR1 and CDR2 are LNHDA and SQIVND (reference sequence). The CDR3 bases are TGTGCCAGTAGTATTGAGGCATTGCAGCCCCAGCATTTT. Translating gives CASSIEALQPQHF. Combining the CDR3 with reference TRBV19 and TRBJ1-5 gives the whole variable domain DGGITQSPKYLFRKEGQNVTLSCEQNLNHDAMYWYRQDPGQGLRLIYYSQIVNDFQKGDIAEGYSVSREKKESFPLTVTSAQKNPTAFYLCASSIEALQPQHFGDGTRLSIL.

This chain joins TRBV5-1 and TRBJ2-1, with a possible D match to TRBD2 (5 bases). Per germline, CDR1 SGHRS and CDR2 YFSETQ. This CDR3 comprises 14 residues. Trimming pared 3 bases from V and 9 bases from J, leaving 16 bases between. The DNA for the CDR3 is TGCGCCAGCAGCTCGTTGGAGAGGGCGGGTGAGCAGTTCTTC. The encoded protein is CASSSLERAGEQFF.

This clone was counted a single time. The chain carries TRBV5-6 and TRBJ1-4; 7 bases match TRBD1. Germline V CDR1 and CDR2: SGHDT, YYEEEE. V lost 4 bases and J lost 7; bases outside the gene matches: 7. This CDR3 is 14 amino acids long. CDR3 amino acids: CASSLTGVVEKLFF. The CDR3 region has the DNA TGTGCCAGCAGCCTCACAGGGGTGGTTGAAAAACTGTTTTTT.

Only one count was recorded for this clone. This chain joins TRBV18 and TRBJ2-4, with TRBD1 as a possible D gene (5 bases). CDR1 is KGHSH and CDR2 is LQKENI in the germline V gene. CDR3 length: 16 residues. Trimming shortened V by 5 bases and J by 1 base, and 15 bases separated the two germline ends. CDR3 coding DNA: TGTGCCAGCTCAGTTCAGGGTATGGGTGCCAAAAACATTCAGTACTTC. This gives the protein CASSVQGMGAKNIQYF.